The entry that follows covers one T cell receptor beta chain sequence. Its antigen is unknown. The CDR3 extends over 12 amino acids. The germline gives CDR1 SGHVS, CDR2 FQNEAQ. V shed 3 bases, J shed 11 bases, and the junction held 6 bases outside the gene matches. immunoSEQ v3.0 was run at survey level. Profiled with immunoSEQ multiplex PCR; TCRdb holds only in-frame clones, not every one. This table has around 23,000 clones, about 91% appearing once. These data are taken from a study of long-term antiretroviral therapy in people with HIV. Across the whole study: Samples from the earliest time points predate the 2015 immediate-ART recommendation by about a decade. Notes on the study in general: Blood dates from the mid-2000s to the late 2010s, possibly under older ART regimens.

Clinicians in the United States treated all participants with HIV. The receptor comes from a man aged 50 to 59 with HIV. This specimen consisted of unsorted PBMCs, obtained 1.8 years before starting antiretroviral therapy. The chain employs TRBV7-8 and TRBJ2-7; 8 bases line up with TRBD1. CDR3 nucleotide sequence: TGTGCCAGCAGCTTGCAGGACAGGGTGGAGTACTTC. Translated, it gives CASSLQDRVEYF.